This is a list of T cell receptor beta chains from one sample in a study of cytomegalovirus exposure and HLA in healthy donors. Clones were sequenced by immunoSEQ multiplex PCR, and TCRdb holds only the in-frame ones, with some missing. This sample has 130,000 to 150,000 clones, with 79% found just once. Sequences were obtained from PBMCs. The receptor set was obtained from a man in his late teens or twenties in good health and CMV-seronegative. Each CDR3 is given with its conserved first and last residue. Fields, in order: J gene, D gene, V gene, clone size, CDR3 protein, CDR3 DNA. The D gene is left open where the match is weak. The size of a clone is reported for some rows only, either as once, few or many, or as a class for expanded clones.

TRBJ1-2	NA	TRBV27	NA	CASSLIGANYGYTF	TGTGCCAGCAGTTTGATCGGTGCTAACTATGGCTACACCTTC
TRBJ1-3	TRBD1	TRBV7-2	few	CASSVTGTGGGNTIYF	TGTGCCAGCAGCGTAACCGGGACAGGTGGTGGAAACACCATATATTTT
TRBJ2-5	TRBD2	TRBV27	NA	CASSLLPAGGEETQYF	TGTGCCAGCAGTTTATTACCAGCGGGGGGAGAAGAGACCCAGTACTTC
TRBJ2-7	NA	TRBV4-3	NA	CASSQALAPSSYEQYF	TGCGCCAGCAGCCAAGCCCTAGCGCCAAGCTCCTACGAGCAGTACTTC
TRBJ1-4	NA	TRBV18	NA	CASSPPPPGGLFF	TGTGCCAGCTCACCACCACCCCCCGGGGGACTGTTTTTT
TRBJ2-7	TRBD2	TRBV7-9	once	CASSNSHSGLAVYEQYF	TGTGCCAGCAGCAATTCCCACTCGGGACTAGCAGTCTACGAGCAGTACTTC
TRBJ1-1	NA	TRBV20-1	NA	CSAFRQVEAFF	TGCAGTGCCTTTAGACAGGTTGAAGCTTTCTTT
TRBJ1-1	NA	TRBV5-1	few	CASSLVPRTEAFF	TGCGCCAGCAGCTTGGTGCCTAGGACTGAAGCTTTCTTT
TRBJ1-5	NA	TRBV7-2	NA	CASSPHSGVGMRQHF	TGTGCCAGCAGCCCCCATTCCGGGGTTGGAATGCGCCAGCATTTT
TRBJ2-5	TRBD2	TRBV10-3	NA	CAISQTSGGISQETQYF	TGTGCCATCAGTCAAACTAGCGGGGGGATTTCTCAAGAGACCCAGTACTTC
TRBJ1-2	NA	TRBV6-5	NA	CASSSRIGSRGYTF	TGTGCCAGCAGTTCGCGCATCGGGAGCCGTGGCTACACCTTC
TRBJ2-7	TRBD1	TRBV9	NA	CASSHGQGARYEQYF	TGTGCCAGCAGCCATGGACAGGGGGCGAGGTACGAGCAGTACTTC
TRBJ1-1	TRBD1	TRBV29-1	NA	CSGNRDRDTEAFF	TGCAGCGGAAACCGGGACAGGGACACTGAAGCTTTCTTT
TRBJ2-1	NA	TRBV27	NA	CASSPRGLRPYNEQFF	TGTGCCAGCAGTCCCCGGGGACTGCGGCCGTACAATGAGCAGTTCTTC
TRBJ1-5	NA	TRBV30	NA	CAWSTQGGQSQHF	TGTGCCTGGAGTACACAGGGTGGGCAGTCCCAGCATTTT
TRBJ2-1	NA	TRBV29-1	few	CSVAGPGVDNEQFF	TGCAGCGTAGCCGGGCCCGGGGTGGATAATGAGCAGTTCTTC
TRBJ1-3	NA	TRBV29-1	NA	CSVFHLAGNTIYF	TGCAGCGTTTTTCACTTGGCTGGAAACACCATATATTTT
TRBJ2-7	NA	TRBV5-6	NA	CASSIYGRDYEQYF	TGTGCCAGCAGCATATACGGACGGGACTACGAGCAGTACTTC
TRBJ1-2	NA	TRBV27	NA	CASSLSHLGQGHYGYTF	TGTGCCAGCAGTTTATCGCATCTGGGGCAGGGGCACTATGGCTACACCTTC
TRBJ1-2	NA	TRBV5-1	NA	CASSFGGSKSSDGYTF	TGCGCCAGCAGCTTTGGGGGGTCGAAGAGTTCCGATGGCTACACCTTC
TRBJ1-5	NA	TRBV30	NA	CAWSVGNRDPSNQPQHF	TGTGCCTGGAGTGTCGGGAACAGGGATCCTAGCAATCAGCCCCAGCATTTT
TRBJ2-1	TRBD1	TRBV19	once	CASSQQGASYNEQFF	TGTGCCAGTAGTCAACAGGGGGCTAGCTACAATGAGCAGTTCTTC
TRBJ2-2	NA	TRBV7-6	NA	CASRAGPTNTGELFF	TGTGCCAGCCGTGCAGGCCCTACTAACACCGGGGAGCTGTTTTTT
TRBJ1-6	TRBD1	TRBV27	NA	CASSFQGQRNSPLHF	TGTGCCAGCAGTTTCCAGGGACAGCGTAATTCACCCCTCCACTTT